The entry below describes one T cell receptor beta chain. It has no known antigen specificity. Base qualities are not recorded, but no much larger clone differs from it by a single base. The CDR3 regions of human TCRbeta chains were analyzed by immunosequencing. In the original analysis: Repertoire TCRs were checked for matches against a reference library of SARS-CoV-2-specific TCRs that had been generated using the MIRA antigen-specificity platform. Breadth was defined as the fraction of unique TCRs that were SARS-CoV-2-associated, and depth was defined as the fraction of total T cells that were SARS-CoV-2-associated. Using the MIRA data, every spike-specific TCR was mapped to the spike region that the TCR reacted to and assigned to either a CD4 or a CD8 class. Log10-transformed breadth and depth values were compared by one-way ANOVA with Sidak's multiple comparisons tests. TCRdb provides this immuneACCESS table in a form limited to in-frame rearrangements. Some clones are lacking; in checked studies, under half of them reflect an unresolved V gene, and why the rest are absent is not known. D and trimming were read from the DNA, whereas the V and J calls and clone size are those reported in that table. In this sample the table shows roughly 100,000 clones, roughly 90% of which occur a single time. The ten largest make up 2% to 3% of the sample.

The germline V gene (reference sequence) sets CDR1 to SEHNR and CDR2 to FQNEAQ. V loses 10 bases at its end and J loses 2 bases; junction bases beyond the gene matches: 5. The CDR3 goes from the cysteine to the phenylalanine over 12 residues. CDR3 DNA only is kept here, 36 bases in frame from base 1. This sample was included in a study of T cell responses to AZD1222 COVID-19 vaccine (dated by TCRdb to the early 2020s). The study in broad terms: Because spike-specific TCR depth and breadth did not differ between the two schedules, AZD1222 recipients who got a second dose at roughly 4 weeks were pooled with those who got a second dose at roughly 12 weeks. TCR sequencing covered approximately 230 trial participants: about 210 given two doses of AZD1222 and approximately 25 given two doses of MenACWY control vaccine. Trial participants were enrolled by age into 18-55, 56-69 and 70-plus year subgroups, with roughly 160, 29 and 62 TCR-sequenced participants respectively. General study outcomes and caveats: The 56-69-year group was small, and its depth increase did not reach significance, likely because of low power. After two AZD1222 doses, both the breadth and the depth of spike-specific TCRs were significantly higher than at day 0 and than in MenACWY recipients. CD4 TCRs associated with the vaccine covered the entire spike protein, and the dominant responses were in regions 160-218 and 743-854. Reportedly, close to half of the unique spike-specific TCRs recognized epitopes lying outside the regions that are mutated in the B.1.351 and B.1.1.7 variants. No day 14 peak-response samples were available, so repertoires were characterized only after the peak T cell response. Only five to seven AZD1222 recipients were SARS-CoV-2 seropositive at baseline, limiting conclusions about previously exposed vaccinees. Participants were mostly white British and included more females than males, and it was suggested by the authors that clonal diversity may have been underestimated.

The time point label of this sample denotes: baseline before first vaccination. Samples from vaccinated people were obtained from the UK trials COV001 and COV002, which included a single-blind randomized controlled phase 2/3 trial of AZD1222 (ChAdOx1 nCoV-19) in healthy adults. For TCRbeta chain sequencing, PBMC samples were collected from trial participants at day 0 and at day 28 after the second dose. The sequencing used peripheral blood, collected on day 0 of AZD1222 vaccination. This chain joins TRBV7-9 to TRBJ2-7, with 7 bases in between that match TRBD1. The TCR was taken from an adult in good health. In nucleotide form, the sequence is TGTGCCACCGACAGGGCCCCCTACGAGCAGTACTTC. Protein translation: CATDRAPYEQYF.